The 28 T cell receptor beta chains reported below all come from one sample, sequenced in a study of control samples from healthy donors and cancer patients. Measured with immunoSEQ multiplex PCR; TCRdb has only the in-frame clones, and not every one. Altogether roughly 220,000 clones are present, about 95% being singletons, with the ten largest covering more than 1.3%. Sequenced sample: blood. All receptors derive from a man in his fifties in good health.

Here the CDR3 reads CASSFEPGTGNTIYF. CDR3 bases: TGCGCCAGCAGCTTTGAACCGGGGACTGGAAACACCATATATTTT. V is TRBV5-1 and J is TRBJ1-3; D is uncertain. Germline CDR1 reads SGHRS; CDR2 reads YFSETQ. V shed 2 bases and J shed 2 bases, with 11 bases lying between them. This CDR3 comprises 15 residues.

This clone is a singleton in its sample. CDR3 sequence: CASSYPDVDDTQYF. CDR3 in DNA: TGTGCCAGCAGTTATCCGGACGTGGATGATACGCAGTATTTT. The J gene is TRBJ2-3, the V gene TRBV6-2 or TRBV6-3, with D uncertain. With 3 bases removed from V and 6 bases from J, the gap between germline ends came to 13 bases. From germline, CDR1 is MNHEY and CDR2 SVGEGT. The CDR3 covers 14 residues.

This clone occurred once. The CDR3 spells CASTTGINNQPQHF. CDR3 bases: TGTGCCAGCACCACAGGAATTAACAATCAGCCCCAGCATTTT. The J gene is TRBJ1-5, the V gene TRBV6-5; maybe TRBD1 (5 bases). V was clipped by 7 bases and J by 3 bases, with 13 bases between them. Germline CDR1 is MNHEY and CDR2 is SVGAGI. CDR3 length: 14 amino acids.

This clone came up once. The rearrangement uses TRBV11-2 and TRBJ2-5; D might be TRBD2 (5 bases). Germline CDR1 reads SGHAT; CDR2 reads FQNNGV. The V and J ends lost 8 bases and 1 base respectively, with 11 bases between them. CDR3 length equals 13 residues. CDR3 protein: CASCRGAQETQYF. The CDR3 nucleotides read TGTGCCAGCTGCCGGGGTGCCCAAGAGACCCAGTACTTC.

A single count supports this clone. The chain uses TRBV3-1 (or the pseudogene TRBV3-2) and TRBJ2-5; 10 bases map to TRBD2. The length of the CDR3 is 18 residues. J lost 5 bases, V lost 4 bases, and 16 bases had no gene match. Germline CDR1 and CDR2: LGHDT and YNNKEL (reference sequence). For the CDR3, the DNA is TGTGCCAGCAGCCCATACACACGTCAAGCGGGGGGGCTGGAGACCCAGTACTTC. It codes for CASSPYTRQAGGLETQYF.

In nucleotides, the CDR3 is TGTGCCAGCAGTCGAGGTGGGACAGGAGACAATGAGCAGTTCTTC. Protein product: CASSRGGTGDNEQFF. The rearrangement joins TRBV5-4 to TRBJ2-1, with TRBD1 matching over 8 bases. The CDR3 covers 15 residues. V dropped 5 bases and J dropped 5; count of bases not matched to a gene: 9. Germline V gene lookup returns CDR1 SGHNT and CDR2 YYREEE (reference sequence).

This rearrangement joins TRBV11-2 to TRBJ1-2; possibly TRBD1 for D (6 bases). The germline CDR1 and CDR2 sequences are SGHAT and FQNNGV. The CDR3 has 15 amino acids. Trimming stripped 5 bases from V and 1 base from J, with 14 bases between. CDR3 sequence: CASSPSGDINYGYTF. Here the CDR3 DNA reads TGTGCCAGCAGCCCAAGTGGGGACATTAACTATGGCTACACCTTC.

In this sample, this clone turned up once. The chain joins TRBV6-5 to TRBJ2-3, with D uncertain. The CDR3 loop spans 13 amino acids. V was cut by 8 bases and J by 2 bases, with 11 bases left in between. Germline V gene sequence: CDR1 MNHEY, CDR2 SVGAGI. CDR3 in amino acids: CASRVQSTDTQYF. CDR3 nucleotide sequence: TGTGCCAGCCGCGTACAGTCCACAGATACGCAGTATTTT.

The chain links TRBV28 to TRBJ2-6; D is uncertain. In germline, CDR1 is MDHEN, CDR2 SYDVKM. This CDR3 has 15 residues. V lost 6 bases, J lost 0 bases, and 9 bases lay in between. The CDR3 loop is CASRKQSSGANVLTF. CDR3 bases: TGTGCCAGCAGGAAACAGAGCTCTGGGGCCAACGTCCTGACTTTC. Complete variable domain (other parts from reference TRBV28 and TRBJ2-6): DVKVTQSSRYLVKRTGEKVFLECVQDMDHENMFWYRQDPGLGLRLIYFSYDVKMKEKGDIPEGYSVSREKKERFSLILESASTNQTSMYLCASRKQSSGANVLTFGAGSRLTVL.

The rearrangement links TRBV19 to TRBJ2-3, with D uncertain. V was trimmed by 5 bases and J by 9 bases, leaving 18 bases between them. This CDR3 has 14 amino acids. CDR1 and CDR2 (germline): LNHDA, SQIVND (reference sequence). CDR3 loop: CASSRGGPLGTQYF. CDR3 bases: TGTGCCAGTAGTCGCGGCGGTCCTCTGGGAACGCAGTATTTT.

The V call is TRBV28, the J call TRBJ2-6; possible D gene TRBD2, 7 bases. The germline V and J ends were trimmed by 8 bases and 4 bases, with 9 bases remaining between them. The germline gives CDR1 MDHEN, CDR2 SYDVKM. CDR3 length: 13 amino acids. CDR3 DNA: TGTGCCAGCGGGGGGGCCGGGGCCAACGTCCTGACTTTC. Its protein is CASGGAGANVLTF. The full variable domain, in which reference TRBV28 and TRBJ2-6 provide the parts outside the CDR3, is DVKVTQSSRYLVKRTGEKVFLECVQDMDHENMFWYRQDPGLGLRLIYFSYDVKMKEKGDIPEGYSVSREKKERFSLILESASTNQTSMYLCASGGAGANVLTFGAGSRLTVL.

The V and J genes are TRBV19 and TRBJ1-4, with TRBD1 matching 9 bases. Trimming removed 6 bases from V and 7 bases from J; junction bases left unmatched: 9. The germline V gene has CDR1 LNHDA and CDR2 SQIVND (reference sequence). The CDR3 spans 15 residues. This CDR3 reads CASRRAGQGPEKLFF. Written as DNA, the CDR3 is TGTGCCAGTAGGCGAGCCGGACAGGGGCCTGAAAAACTGTTTTTT.

This clone was seen a handful of times. CDR3 in amino acids: CASSLGARENTIYF. The CDR3 region has the DNA TGTGCCAGCAGCTTAGGCGCGAGGGAAAACACCATATATTTT. J is TRBJ1-3 and V is TRBV11-2; D remains ambiguous. The CDR3 spans 14 residues. Germline CDR1 reads SGHAT; CDR2 reads FQNNGV. Trimming cost V 1 base and J 6 bases, with 10 bases left between them.

The V gene is TRBV13, the J gene TRBJ1-6; 8 positions agree with TRBD1. Germline-derived CDR1 and CDR2 are PRHDT and FYEKMQ (reference sequence). The junction had 10 bases not matched to a gene; V was cut back by 2 bases and J by 7 bases. The CDR3 spans 17 residues. This CDR3 is CASSLRRQGAYNSPLHF. The DNA of the CDR3 is TGTGCCAGCAGCTTAAGGCGGCAGGGGGCGTACAATTCACCCCTCCACTTT.

This chain links TRBV3-1 (or the pseudogene TRBV3-2) with TRBJ1-4; D gene unclear. The germline V gene encodes CDR1 LGHDT and CDR2 YNNKEL (reference sequence). Trimming removed 3 bases at V and 8 bases at J, with 16 bases between. There are 15 residues in the CDR3. For the CDR3, the DNA is TGTGCCAGCAGCCACGCCGTGGGGAAGAGGGAAAAACTGTTTTTT. Its translation: CASSHAVGKREKLFF.

The chain combines TRBV9 with TRBJ2-1; either TRBD1 or TRBD2 may supply D (6 bases each). CDR3 length: 14 residues. The germline V and J ends were trimmed by 4 bases and 2 bases, with 10 bases remaining between them. Per germline, CDR1 SGDLS and CDR2 YYNGEE. This CDR3 is CASSRRGTYNEQFF. In DNA, the CDR3 is TGTGCCAGCAGCCGGAGGGGGACCTACAATGAGCAGTTCTTC.

The rearrangement joins TRBV2 to TRBJ1-5; a possible D gene is TRBD1 (5 bases). Germline CDR1 is SNHLY and CDR2 is FYNNEI. V was shortened by 6 bases and J by 0 bases, with 12 bases between the two germline ends. The CDR3 runs to 15 residues. This chain's CDR3 is CASSETATSNQPQHF. The CDR3 DNA reads as TGTGCCAGCAGCGAGACAGCAACTAGCAATCAGCCCCAGCATTTT.

The chain is built from TRBV28 and TRBJ1-1, with 8 bases fitting TRBD1. This CDR3 has 15 amino acids. Germline values: CDR1 MDHEN, CDR2 SYDVKM. With V trimmed by 5 bases and J by 4 bases, 9 bases remained unmatched. CDR3 DNA sequence: TGTGCCAGCAGTCCCAGCTACAGGGGGGGCACTGAAGCTTTCTTT. Its translation is CASSPSYRGGTEAFF. Together with reference TRBV28 and TRBJ1-1, the CDR3 gives the full variable domain: DVKVTQSSRYLVKRTGEKVFLECVQDMDHENMFWYRQDPGLGLRLIYFSYDVKMKEKGDIPEGYSVSREKKERFSLILESASTNQTSMYLCASSPSYRGGTEAFFGQGTRLTVV.

V and J are TRBV10-3 and TRBJ2-3, with 12 bases that match TRBD1. The V gene end was trimmed by 9 bases and the J gene end by 4 bases; junction bases not matched to a gene: 11. Germline CDR1 reads ENHRY; CDR2 reads SYGVKD. The CDR3 consists of 16 residues. The CDR3 region is CAISWGTGGKADTQYF. Written as DNA, the CDR3 is TGTGCCATTTCATGGGGGACAGGGGGCAAAGCAGATACGCAGTATTTT.

V and J are TRBV30 and TRBJ1-4; D might be TRBD1 (5 bases). This CDR3 comprises 13 residues. Germline V gene data show CDR1 as GTSNPN and CDR2 as SVGIG (reference sequence). Trimming took 4 bases from V and 8 from J, leaving 14 bases between them. The CDR3 region has the DNA TGTGCCTGGACCGGGACGACCTCGGAAAAACTGTTTTTT. This encodes CAWTGTTSEKLFF.

The chain combines TRBV19 with TRBJ2-7; possibly TRBD1 for D (6 bases). The V and J ends lost 10 bases and 3 bases respectively, with 10 bases between them. Germline V lookup: CDR1 LNHDA, CDR2 SQIVND (reference sequence). CDR3 length: 11 residues. The chain's CDR3 is CATGGLYEQYF. The CDR3 DNA follows: TGTGCCACTGGGGGCCTCTACGAGCAGTACTTC.

The rearrangement joins TRBV15 to TRBJ1-2; 7 bases map to TRBD1. Germline V CDR1 and CDR2: LNHNV, YYDKDF (reference sequence). CDR3 length: 13 amino acids. The V and J ends lost 6 bases and 5 bases, in that order; junction bases with no gene match: 6. CDR3 sequence: CATREQGLYGYTF. The DNA of the CDR3 is TGTGCCACCAGAGAACAGGGGCTGTATGGCTACACCTTC. Supplemented by reference TRBV15 and TRBJ1-2, the full variable domain reads DAMVIQNPRYQVTQFGKPVTLSCSQTLNHNVMYWYQQKSSQAPKLLFHYYDKDFNNEADTPDNFQSRRPNTSFCFLDIRSPGLGDTAMYLCATREQGLYGYTFGSGTRLTVV.

V usage is TRBV19 and J usage is TRBJ1-1; D is ambiguous. Germline lookup yields CDR1 LNHDA and CDR2 SQIVND (reference sequence). V lost 8 bases, J lost 3 bases, and 13 bases lay in between. The CDR3 length is 13 residues. CDR3 amino acids: CASWRRSYTEAFF. The CDR3 DNA follows: TGTGCCAGTTGGAGACGGTCGTACACTGAAGCTTTCTTT.

The V gene is TRBV7-2, the J gene TRBJ1-5; perhaps TRBD1 as D (5 bases). The CDR3 is 18 residues long. V lost 2 bases and J 1 base, leaving 18 bases between the germline ends. Germline CDR1 SGHTA, CDR2 FQGNSA. Written as DNA, the CDR3 is TGTGCCAGCAGCTTATCCGCGAGGCAGGGTACGAGCAATCAGCCCCAGCATTTT. It yields the protein CASSLSARQGTSNQPQHF.

The rearrangement links TRBV2 to TRBJ1-1; 7 bases agree with TRBD1. V shed 4 bases, J shed 3 bases, and the junction held 5 bases outside the gene matches. Germline V gene lookup returns CDR1 SNHLY and CDR2 FYNNEI. The CDR3 consists of 14 residues. The CDR3 bases are TGTGCCAGCAGTGCGTCAACAGGGGACACTGAAGCTTTCTTT. Translating gives CASSASTGDTEAFF.

This clone was detected only once. The gene calls are TRBV5-1 and TRBJ1-1; 7 nucleotides agree with TRBD1. Germline CDR1 is SGHRS and CDR2 is YFSETQ. The junction had 8 bases not matched to a gene; V was cut back by 4 bases and J by 5 bases. The CDR3 length is 14 residues. In DNA form, the CDR3 reads TGCGCCAGCAGCGCGCCCACAGGGGAGACTGAAGCTTTCTTT. Its protein product is CASSAPTGETEAFF.

CDR3 nucleotides: TGCAGCGTCGTACCCACCGGGACGGGGTCCTACGAGCAGTACTTC. It encodes CSVVPTGTGSYEQYF. The chain couples TRBV29-1 to TRBJ2-7, with D perhaps matching TRBD1 or TRBD2 (5 bases each). This CDR3 contains 15 residues. The germline V gene encodes CDR1 SQVTM and CDR2 ANQGSEA. The V end lost 6 bases, the J end lost 1 base, and 19 bases lay between the germline ends.

This sequence joins TRBV18 and TRBJ2-6; 8 positions match TRBD1. The germline gives CDR1 KGHSH, CDR2 LQKENI. V was pared by 6 bases and J by 0 bases, with 7 bases of the junction left unmatched. The CDR3 spans 17 residues. The DNA of the CDR3 is TGTGCCAGCTCGCGGGGACAGGCGAGCTCTGGGGCCAACGTCCTGACTTTC. Its protein is CASSRGQASSGANVLTF.